This T cell receptor beta chain originates from a study of shared clonotypes between healthy human individuals. TCRdb's table, derived via immunoSEQ multiplex PCR, lists solely in-frame clones and lacks some. The table shows just over 2,000,000 clones, with roughly 95% occurring only once. Naive CD8 cells comprised CD45RO-negative, CCR7-positively selected cells, excluding terminally differentiated effector memory CD45RA+ cells. J gave up 7 bases and V 5 bases, and 8 bases lay outside the gene matches. Germline V gives CDR1 MGHRA, CDR2 YSYEKL. The CDR3 has 15 residues. The receptor was derived from a man younger than 35 in good health. Sample: naive CD8+ T cells sorted from blood. V gene TRBV4-1 combines with J gene TRBJ2-1; 10 bases are a match to TRBD2. CDR3 protein: CASSDSGGLSNEQFF. CDR3 in DNA: TGCGCCAGCAGCGATAGCGGGGGGCTGAGTAATGAGCAGTTCTTC.